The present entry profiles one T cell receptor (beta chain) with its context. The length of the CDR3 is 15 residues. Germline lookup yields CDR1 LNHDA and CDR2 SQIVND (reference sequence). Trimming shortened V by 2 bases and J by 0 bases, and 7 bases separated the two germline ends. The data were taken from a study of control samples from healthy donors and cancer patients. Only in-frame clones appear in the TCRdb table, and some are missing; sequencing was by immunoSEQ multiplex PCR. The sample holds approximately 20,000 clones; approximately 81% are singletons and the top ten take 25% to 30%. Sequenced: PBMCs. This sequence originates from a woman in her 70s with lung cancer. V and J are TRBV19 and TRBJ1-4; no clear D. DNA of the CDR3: TGTGCCAGTAGTATAAGTTATGCAACTAATGAAAAACTGTTTTTT. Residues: CASSISYATNEKLFF.